The present T cell receptor (beta chain) was sequenced within a study of blood T cell repertoires in COVID-19. Study-wide background: Nucleic acid was either cDNA or gDNA, and it came from T cells, B-cell-depleted T cells, or PBMCs.

V was clipped by 3 bases and J by 0 bases; unmatched bases: 5. CDR1 SGHVS and CDR2 FNYEAQ come from the germline V gene. This CDR3 region has 15 residues. Authors' data handling: Researchers report that nucleated cell counts were estimated from reference gene primer amplification. TCRdb's copy holds only in-frame clones and misses some; the assay was immunoSEQ multiplex PCR. That table is the source of V, J and clone size, and D and trimming were worked out from the DNA. The table includes 85,000 or so clones, 81% detected once. The source material was peripheral blood. The chain carries TRBV7-6 and TRBJ2-7; 7 nucleotides align to TRBD2. The TCR was taken from a man aged 80 or over with acute or convalescent COVID-19. The CDR3 DNA reads TGTGCCAGCAGCTTCACTAGCGCTTCCTCCTACGAGCAGTACTTC. It encodes CASSFTSASSYEQYF. Complete variable domain (other parts from reference TRBV7-6 and TRBJ2-7): GAGVSQSPRYKVTKRGQDVALRCDPISGHVSLYWYRQALGQGPEFLTYFNYEAQQDKSGLPNDRFSAERPEGSISTLTIQRTEQRDSAMYRCASSFTSASSYEQYFGPGTRLTVT.